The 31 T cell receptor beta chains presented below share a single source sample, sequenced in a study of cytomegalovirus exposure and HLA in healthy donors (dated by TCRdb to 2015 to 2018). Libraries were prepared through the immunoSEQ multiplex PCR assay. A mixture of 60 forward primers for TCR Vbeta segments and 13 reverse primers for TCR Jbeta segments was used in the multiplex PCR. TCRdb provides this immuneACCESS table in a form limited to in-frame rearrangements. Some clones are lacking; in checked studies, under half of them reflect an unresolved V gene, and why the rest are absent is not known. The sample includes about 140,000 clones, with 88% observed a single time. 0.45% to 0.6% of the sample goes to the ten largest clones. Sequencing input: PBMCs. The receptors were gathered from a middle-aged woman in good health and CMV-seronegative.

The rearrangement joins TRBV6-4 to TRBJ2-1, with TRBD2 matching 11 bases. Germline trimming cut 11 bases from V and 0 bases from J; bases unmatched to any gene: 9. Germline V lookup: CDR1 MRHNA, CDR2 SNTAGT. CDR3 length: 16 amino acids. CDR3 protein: CAGTSGPNSSYNEQFF. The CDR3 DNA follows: TGTGCCGGGACTAGCGGTCCAAATAGCTCCTACAATGAGCAGTTCTTC.

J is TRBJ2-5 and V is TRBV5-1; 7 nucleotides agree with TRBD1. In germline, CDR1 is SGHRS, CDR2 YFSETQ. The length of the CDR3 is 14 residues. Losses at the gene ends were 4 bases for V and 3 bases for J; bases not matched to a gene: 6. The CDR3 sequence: CASSTDRSEETQYF. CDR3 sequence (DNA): TGCGCCAGCAGCACGGACAGGTCTGAAGAGACCCAGTACTTC. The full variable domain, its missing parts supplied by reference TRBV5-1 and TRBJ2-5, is KAGVTQTPRYLIKTRGQQVTLSCSPISGHRSVSWYQQTPGQGLQFLFEYFSETQRNKGNFPGRFSGRQFSNSRSEMNVSTLELGDSALYLCASSTDRSEETQYFGPGTRLLVL.

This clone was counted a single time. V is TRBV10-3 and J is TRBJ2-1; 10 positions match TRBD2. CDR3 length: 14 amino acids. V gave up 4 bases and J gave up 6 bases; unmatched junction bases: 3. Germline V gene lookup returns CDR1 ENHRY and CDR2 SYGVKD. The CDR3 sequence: CAISGSSGGNEQFF. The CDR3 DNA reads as TGTGCCATCAGTGGGTCTAGCGGGGGCAATGAGCAGTTCTTC.

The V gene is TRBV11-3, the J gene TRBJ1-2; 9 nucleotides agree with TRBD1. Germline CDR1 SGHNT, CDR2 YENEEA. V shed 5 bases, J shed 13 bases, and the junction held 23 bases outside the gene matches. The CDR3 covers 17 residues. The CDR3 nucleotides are TGTGCCAGCAGCGTCACCGGAACCGGGACAGGGACGGGACTTGGCACCTTC. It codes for CASSVTGTGTGTGLGTF.

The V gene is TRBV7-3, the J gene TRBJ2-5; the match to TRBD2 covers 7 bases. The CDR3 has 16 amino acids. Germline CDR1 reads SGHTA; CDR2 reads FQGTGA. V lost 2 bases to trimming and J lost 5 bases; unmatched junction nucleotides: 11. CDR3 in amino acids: CASSLWGGSGGETQYF. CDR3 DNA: TGTGCCAGCAGCTTATGGGGCGGGAGTGGCGGGGAGACCCAGTACTTC. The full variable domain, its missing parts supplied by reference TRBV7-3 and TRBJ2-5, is GAGVSQTPSNKVTEKGKYVELRCDPISGHTALYWYRQSLGQGPEFLIYFQGTGAADDSGLPNDRFFAVRPEGSVSTLKIQRTERGDSAVYLCASSLWGGSGGETQYFGPGTRLLVL.

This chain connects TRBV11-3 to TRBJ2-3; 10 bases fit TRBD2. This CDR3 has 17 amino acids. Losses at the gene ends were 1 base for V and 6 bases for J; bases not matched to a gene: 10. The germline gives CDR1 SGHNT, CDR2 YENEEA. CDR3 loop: CASSLGSSSGSGDTQYF. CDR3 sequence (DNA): TGTGCCAGCAGCTTAGGTTCATCTAGCGGGAGCGGGGATACGCAGTATTTT.

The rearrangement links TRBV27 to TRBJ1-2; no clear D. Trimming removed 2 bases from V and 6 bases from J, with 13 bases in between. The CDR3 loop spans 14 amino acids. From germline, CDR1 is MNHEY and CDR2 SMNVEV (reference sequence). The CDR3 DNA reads TGTGCCAGCAGTTTAGCCGGCTCAGGCAATGGCTACACCTTC. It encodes CASSLAGSGNGYTF.

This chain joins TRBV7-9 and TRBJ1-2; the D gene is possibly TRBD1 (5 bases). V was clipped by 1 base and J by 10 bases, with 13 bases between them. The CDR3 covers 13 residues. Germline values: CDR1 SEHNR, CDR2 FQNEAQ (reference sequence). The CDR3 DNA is TGTGCCAGCAGCTTAGAAGGCGGGGGAGTCTACACCTTC. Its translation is CASSLEGGGVYTF.

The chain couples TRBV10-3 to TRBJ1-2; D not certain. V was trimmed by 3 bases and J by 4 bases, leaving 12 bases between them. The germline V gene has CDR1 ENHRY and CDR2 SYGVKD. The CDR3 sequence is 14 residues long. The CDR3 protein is CAISEAGVGYGYTF. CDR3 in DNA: TGTGCCATCAGTGAAGCGGGAGTCGGCTATGGCTACACCTTC.

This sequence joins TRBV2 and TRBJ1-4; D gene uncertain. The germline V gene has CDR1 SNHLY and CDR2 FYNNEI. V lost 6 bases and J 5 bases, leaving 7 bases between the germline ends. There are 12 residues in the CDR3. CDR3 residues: CASRTTNEKLFF. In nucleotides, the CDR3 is TGTGCCAGCAGGACTACGAATGAAAAACTGTTTTTT.

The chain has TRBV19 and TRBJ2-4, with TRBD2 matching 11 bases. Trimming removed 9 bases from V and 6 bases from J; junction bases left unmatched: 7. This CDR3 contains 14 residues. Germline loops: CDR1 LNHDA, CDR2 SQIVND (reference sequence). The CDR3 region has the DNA TGTGCCAGCAATAGCGGGAGGGGGTCAAACATTCAGTACTTC. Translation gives CASNSGRGSNIQYF.

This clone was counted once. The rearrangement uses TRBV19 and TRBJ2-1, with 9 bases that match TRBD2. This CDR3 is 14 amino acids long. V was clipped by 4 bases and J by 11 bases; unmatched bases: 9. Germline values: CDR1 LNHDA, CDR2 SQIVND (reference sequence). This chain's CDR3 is CASSSVAGDLQQFF. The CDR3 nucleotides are TGTGCCAGTAGTAGTGTAGCGGGAGATCTTCAGCAGTTCTTC.

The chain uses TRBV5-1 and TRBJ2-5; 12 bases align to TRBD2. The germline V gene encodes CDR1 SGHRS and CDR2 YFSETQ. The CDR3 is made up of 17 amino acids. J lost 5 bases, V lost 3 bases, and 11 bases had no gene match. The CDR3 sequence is CASSSAPTSGRPETQYF. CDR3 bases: TGCGCCAGCAGCTCGGCCCCGACTAGCGGGAGACCTGAGACCCAGTACTTC.

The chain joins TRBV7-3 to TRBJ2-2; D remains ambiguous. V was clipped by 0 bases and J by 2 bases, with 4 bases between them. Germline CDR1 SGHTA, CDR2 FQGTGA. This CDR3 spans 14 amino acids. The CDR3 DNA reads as TGTGCCAGCAGCTTAACGAGAAACACCGGGGAGCTGTTTTTT. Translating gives CASSLTRNTGELFF.

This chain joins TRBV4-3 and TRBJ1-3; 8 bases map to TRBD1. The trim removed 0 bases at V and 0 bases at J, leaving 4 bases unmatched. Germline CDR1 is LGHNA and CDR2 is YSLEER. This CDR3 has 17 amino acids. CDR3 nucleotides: TGCGCCAGCAGCCAAGAAGCACAGGGGGACTCTGGAAACACCATATATTTT. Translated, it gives CASSQEAQGDSGNTIYF.

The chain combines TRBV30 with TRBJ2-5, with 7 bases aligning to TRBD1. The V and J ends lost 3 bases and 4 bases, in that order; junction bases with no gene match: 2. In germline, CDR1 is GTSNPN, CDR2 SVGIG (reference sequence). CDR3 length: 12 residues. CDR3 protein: CAWSRDRETQYF. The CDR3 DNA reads TGTGCCTGGAGCCGGGACAGAGAGACCCAGTACTTC. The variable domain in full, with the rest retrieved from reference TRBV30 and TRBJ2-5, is SQTIHQWPATLVQPVGSPLSLECTVEGTSNPNLYWYRQAAGRGLQLLFYSVGIGQISSEVPQNLSASRPQDRQFILSSKKLLLSDSGFYLCAWSRDRETQYFGPGTRLLVL.

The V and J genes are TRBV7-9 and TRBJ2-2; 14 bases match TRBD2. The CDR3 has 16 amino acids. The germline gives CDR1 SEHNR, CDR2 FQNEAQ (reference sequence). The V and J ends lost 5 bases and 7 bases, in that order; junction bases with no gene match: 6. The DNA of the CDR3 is TGTGCCAGCAGCCTGACTAGCGGGAGGGCCGACGGGGAGCTGTTTTTT. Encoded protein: CASSLTSGRADGELFF. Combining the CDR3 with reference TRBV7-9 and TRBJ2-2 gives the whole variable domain DTGVSQNPRHKITKRGQNVTFRCDPISEHNRLYWYRQTLGQGPEFLTYFQNEAQLEKSRLLSDRFSAERPKGSFSTLEIQRTEQGDSAMYLCASSLTSGRADGELFFGEGSRLTVL.

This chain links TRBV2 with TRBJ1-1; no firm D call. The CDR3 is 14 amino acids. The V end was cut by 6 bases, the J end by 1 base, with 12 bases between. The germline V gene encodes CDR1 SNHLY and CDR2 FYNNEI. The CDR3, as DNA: TGTGCCAGCAGCTCCGGGTCGCCGAACACTGAAGCTTTCTTT. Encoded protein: CASSSGSPNTEAFF.

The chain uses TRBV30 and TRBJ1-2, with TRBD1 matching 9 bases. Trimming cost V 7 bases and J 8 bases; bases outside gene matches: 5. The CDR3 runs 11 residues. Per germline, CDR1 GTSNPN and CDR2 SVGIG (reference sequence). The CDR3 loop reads CALQGARGYTF. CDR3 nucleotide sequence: TGTGCCTTACAGGGGGCGAGGGGCTACACCTTC.

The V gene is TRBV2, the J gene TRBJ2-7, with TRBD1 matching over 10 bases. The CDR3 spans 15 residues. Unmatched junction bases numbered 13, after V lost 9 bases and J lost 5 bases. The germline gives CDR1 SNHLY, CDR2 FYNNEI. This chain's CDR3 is CARGRQGAPGDEQYF. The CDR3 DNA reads TGTGCCAGGGGCCGACAGGGGGCGCCTGGCGACGAGCAGTACTTC.

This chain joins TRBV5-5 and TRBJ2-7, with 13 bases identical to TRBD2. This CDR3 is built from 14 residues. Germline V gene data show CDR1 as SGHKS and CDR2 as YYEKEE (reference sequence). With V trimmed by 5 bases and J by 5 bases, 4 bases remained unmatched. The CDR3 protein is CASSPGLAGDEQYF. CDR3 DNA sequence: TGTGCCAGCAGTCCCGGACTAGCGGGAGACGAGCAGTACTTC.

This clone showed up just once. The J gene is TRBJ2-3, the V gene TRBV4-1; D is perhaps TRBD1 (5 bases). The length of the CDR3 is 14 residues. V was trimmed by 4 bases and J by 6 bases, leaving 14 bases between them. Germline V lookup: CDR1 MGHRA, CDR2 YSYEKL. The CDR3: CASSPYAQADTQYF. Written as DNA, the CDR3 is TGCGCCAGCAGCCCGTACGCACAGGCGGATACGCAGTATTTT.

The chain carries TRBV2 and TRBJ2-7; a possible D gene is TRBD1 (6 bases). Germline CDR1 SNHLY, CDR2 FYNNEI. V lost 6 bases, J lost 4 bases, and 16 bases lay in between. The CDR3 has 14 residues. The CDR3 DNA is TGTGCCAGCAGATCTACAGGGTCCTCTTACGAGCAGTACTTC. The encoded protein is CASRSTGSSYEQYF.

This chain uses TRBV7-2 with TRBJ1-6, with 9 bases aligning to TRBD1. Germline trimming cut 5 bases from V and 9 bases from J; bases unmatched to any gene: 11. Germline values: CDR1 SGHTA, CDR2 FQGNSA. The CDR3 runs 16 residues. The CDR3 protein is CASSHGVDRGGSPLHF. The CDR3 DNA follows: TGTGCCAGCAGCCATGGGGTGGACAGGGGAGGTTCACCCCTCCACTTT.

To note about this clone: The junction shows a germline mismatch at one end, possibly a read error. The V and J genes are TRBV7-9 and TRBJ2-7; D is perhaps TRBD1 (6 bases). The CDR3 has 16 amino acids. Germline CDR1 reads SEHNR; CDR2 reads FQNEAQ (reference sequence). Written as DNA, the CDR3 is TGTTCCAGCAGCTCCCTCTCAACAGGGCCATCCTACGAGCAGTACTTC. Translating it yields CSSSSLSTGPSYEQYF.

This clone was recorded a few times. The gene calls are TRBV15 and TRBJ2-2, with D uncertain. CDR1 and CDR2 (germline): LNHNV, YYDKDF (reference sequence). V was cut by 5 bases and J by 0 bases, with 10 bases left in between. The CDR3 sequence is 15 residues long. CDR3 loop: CATSSTLTNTGELFF. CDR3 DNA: TGTGCCACCAGCTCTACGTTAACGAACACCGGGGAGCTGTTTTTT.

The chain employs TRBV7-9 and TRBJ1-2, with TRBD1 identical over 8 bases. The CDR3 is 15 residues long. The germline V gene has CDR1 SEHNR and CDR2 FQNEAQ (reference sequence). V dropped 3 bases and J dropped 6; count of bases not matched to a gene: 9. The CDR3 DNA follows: TGTGCCAGCAGCTTCGTCAGGGGGCAATCGGATGGCTACACCTTC. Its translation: CASSFVRGQSDGYTF.

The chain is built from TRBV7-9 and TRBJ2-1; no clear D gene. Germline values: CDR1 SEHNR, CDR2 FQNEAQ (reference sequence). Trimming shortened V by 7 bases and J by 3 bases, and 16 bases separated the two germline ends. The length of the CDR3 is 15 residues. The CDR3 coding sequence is TGTGCCAGCACGGAGACTTCGATTGTCTACAATGAGCAGTTCTTC. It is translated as CASTETSIVYNEQFF.

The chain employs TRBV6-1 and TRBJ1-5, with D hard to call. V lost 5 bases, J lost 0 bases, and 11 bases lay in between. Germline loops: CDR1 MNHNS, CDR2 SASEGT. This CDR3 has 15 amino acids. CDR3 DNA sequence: TGTGCCAGCAGTCCCACGGGGTATAGCAATCAGCCCCAGCATTTT. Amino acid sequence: CASSPTGYSNQPQHF.

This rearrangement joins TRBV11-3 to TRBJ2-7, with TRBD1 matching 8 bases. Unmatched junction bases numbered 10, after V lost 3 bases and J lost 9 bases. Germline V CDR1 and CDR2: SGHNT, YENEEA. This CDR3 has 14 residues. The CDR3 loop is CASSFGATGAVQYF. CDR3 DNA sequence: TGTGCCAGCAGCTTTGGGGCGACAGGGGCGGTGCAGTACTTC.

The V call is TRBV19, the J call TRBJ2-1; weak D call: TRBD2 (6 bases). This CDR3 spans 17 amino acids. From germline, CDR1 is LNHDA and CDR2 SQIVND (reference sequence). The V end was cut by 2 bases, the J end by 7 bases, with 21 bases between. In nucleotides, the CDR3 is TGTGCCAGTAGTATATTGACTGGCGGGACCTTTAGGAATGAGCAGTTCTTC. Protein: CASSILTGGTFRNEQFF.